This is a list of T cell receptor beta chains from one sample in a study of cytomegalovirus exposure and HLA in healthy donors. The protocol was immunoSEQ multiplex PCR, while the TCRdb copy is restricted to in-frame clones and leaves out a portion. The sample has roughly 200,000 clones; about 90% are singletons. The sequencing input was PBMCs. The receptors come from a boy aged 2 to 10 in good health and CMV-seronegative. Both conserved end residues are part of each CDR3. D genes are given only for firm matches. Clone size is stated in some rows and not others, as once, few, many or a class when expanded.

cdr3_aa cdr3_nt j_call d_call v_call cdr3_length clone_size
CASSRTDGQPYEQYF TGTGCCAGCAGCCGCACCGACGGACAGCCCTACGAGCAGTACTTC TRBJ2-7 NA TRBV7-2 15 NA
CASRQKYGYTF TGTGCCAGCAGACAGAAATATGGCTACACCTTC TRBJ1-2 NA TRBV6-1 11 NA
CASSSDRGWETQYF TGTGCCAGCAGTTCGGACAGGGGTTGGGAGACCCAGTACTTC TRBJ2-5 TRBD1 TRBV28 14 NA
CASSGDRAVSF TGTGCCAGCAGTGGAGACAGGGCGGTATCATTT TRBJ1-4 TRBD1 TRBV2 11 once
CASSLGSSGEKLFF TGTGCCAGCAGTTTGGGCAGCTCTGGTGAAAAACTGTTTTTT TRBJ1-4 NA TRBV28 14 NA
CASKTPDRATYNEQFF TGCGCCAGCAAAACCCCCGACAGGGCTACCTACAATGAGCAGTTCTTC TRBJ2-1 TRBD1 TRBV23-1 16 NA
CASSVELNTGELFF TGTGCCAGCAGTGTAGAACTGAACACCGGGGAGCTGTTTTTT TRBJ2-2 NA TRBV6-1 14 NA
CASSPDRGGTEAFF TGTGCCAGCAGTCCGGACAGGGGAGGAACTGAAGCTTTCTTT TRBJ1-1 TRBD1 TRBV28 14 NA
CASSLRVGRYQETQYF TGTGCCAGCAGCCTACGGGTTGGAAGGTACCAAGAGACCCAGTACTTC TRBJ2-5 NA TRBV11-2 16 NA
CASRPQTVRGYEQYF TGTGCCAGCAGGCCACAGACCGTCCGCGGGTACGAGCAGTACTTC TRBJ2-7 NA TRBV2 15 NA
CASSWTPGGQIEAFF TGTGCCAGCAGCTGGACCCCAGGGGGACAAATTGAAGCTTTCTTT TRBJ1-1 TRBD1 TRBV6-5 15 NA
CASSSPPGTVEKLFF TGTGCCAGCAGTTCACCCCCCGGGACAGTTGAAAAACTGTTTTTT TRBJ1-4 TRBD1 TRBV28 15 NA
CAWSARPGQGGTDTQYF TGTGCCTGGAGTGCTCGACCGGGACAGGGGGGCACAGATACGCAGTATTTT TRBJ2-3 TRBD1 TRBV30 17 NA
CASSLEEYRFPEAFF TGTGCCAGCAGCTTAGAGGAGTACAGGTTCCCTGAAGCTTTCTTT TRBJ1-1 NA TRBV11-2 15 NA
CASSLMQGRAQPQHF TGTGCCAGCAGTTTAATGCAGGGGAGAGCTCAGCCCCAGCATTTT TRBJ1-5 NA TRBV27 15 NA
CASSFRQEYGEAFF TGTGCCAGCAGTTTTCGACAGGAGTACGGTGAAGCTTTCTTT TRBJ1-1 NA TRBV28 14 NA
CASRRLAGQETQYF TGTGCCAGCAGGCGCCTAGCGGGGCAAGAGACCCAGTACTTC TRBJ2-5 TRBD2 TRBV6-1 14 few
CASSPLRQSDGETQYF TGTGCCAGCTCACCACTGCGCCAGTCTGACGGGGAGACCCAGTACTTC TRBJ2-5 NA TRBV18 16 once
CASSLGTRNTEAFF TGCGCCAGCAGCTTGGGGACACGTAACACTGAAGCTTTCTTT TRBJ1-1 NA TRBV5-1 14 NA
CASSLIGTVGVDTQYF TGTGCCAGCAGCTTAATTGGGACTGTTGGAGTAGATACGCAGTATTTT TRBJ2-3 NA TRBV7-3 16 NA
CASSQVQAAGELFF TGCGCCAGCAGCCAAGTCCAAGCGGCCGGGGAGCTGTTTTTT TRBJ2-2 NA TRBV4-1 14 once
CASSLSTSGSNEQFF TGTGCCAGCAGTTTATCGACTAGCGGGAGTAATGAGCAGTTCTTC TRBJ2-1 TRBD2 TRBV27 15 NA
CASSRQGVDTQYF TGTGCCAGCAGTCGACAGGGGGTGGATACGCAGTATTTT TRBJ2-3 TRBD1 TRBV6-5 13 NA
CASSDLSNGPLHF TGTGCCAGCAGTGACCTATCAAACGGGCCCCTCCACTTT TRBJ1-6 NA TRBV6-1 13 NA
CASPGGVDTQYF TGTGCCAGCCCGGGGGGGGTAGATACGCAGTATTTT TRBJ2-3 TRBD2 TRBV2 12 NA
CASSSGQGMGGYTF TGTGCCAGCAGCTCGGGACAGGGGATGGGAGGCTACACCTTC TRBJ1-2 TRBD1 TRBV5-6 14 NA
CASSQGRDQPQHF TGTGCCAGCTCACAGGGAAGGGATCAGCCCCAGCATTTT TRBJ1-5 NA TRBV19 13 NA
CAWSRTGLTLRNTIYF TGTGCCTGGAGTCGGACAGGGCTGACCTTGCGAAACACCATATATTTT TRBJ1-3 TRBD1 TRBV30 16 NA
CASRTQGTDYGYTF TGTGCCAGCAGGACACAGGGCACCGACTATGGCTACACCTTC TRBJ1-2 NA TRBV6-6 14 NA
CASSLEAWTPGRDYGYTF TGTGCCAGCAGCTTAGAGGCGTGGACACCCGGGCGAGACTATGGCTACACCTTC TRBJ1-2 NA TRBV7-2 18 NA
CASSDLALQPQHF TGTGCCAGCAGTGACCTAGCCCTTCAGCCCCAGCATTTT TRBJ1-5 NA TRBV6-1 13 NA
CASIGRGAHEQYF TGTGCCAGTATCGGACGGGGGGCCCACGAGCAGTACTTC TRBJ2-7 NA TRBV25-1 13 NA
CASSATGVIPGNTIYF TGTGCCAGCAGCGCGACAGGGGTTATTCCTGGAAACACCATATATTTT TRBJ1-3 TRBD1 TRBV9 16 NA
CASSFTGATNEKLFF TGCGCCAGCAGCTTCACGGGGGCAACTAATGAAAAACTGTTTTTT TRBJ1-4 NA TRBV5-1 15 NA
CASRLAGGLREQFF TGTGCCAGCAGACTAGCGGGGGGGCTCCGAGAGCAGTTCTTC TRBJ2-1 TRBD2 TRBV6-1 14 NA
CASSPRAGSYNEQFF TGTGCCAGCAGTCCACGGGCGGGCTCCTACAATGAGCAGTTCTTC TRBJ2-1 NA TRBV27 15 NA
CASSSRLAGGSNEQFF TGTGCCAGCAGCTCAAGACTAGCGGGAGGGTCCAATGAGCAGTTCTTC TRBJ2-1 TRBD2 TRBV11-1 16 NA
CASSFHGIDDQPQHF TGTGCCAGCAGCTTCCACGGGATTGACGATCAGCCCCAGCATTTT TRBJ1-5 NA TRBV7-9 15 NA
CASSLRRTSGRSEQYF TGTGCCAGCAGTTTACGCAGGACTAGCGGGAGATCAGAGCAGTACTTC TRBJ2-7 TRBD2 TRBV28 16 NA
CASSMLLAGIVIYTEQFF TGTGCCAGCAGCATGTTACTAGCGGGGATTGTAATTTACACTGAGCAGTTCTTC TRBJ2-1 TRBD2 TRBV7-2 18 NA
CASSLVAANNQPQHF TGTGCCAGCAGCTTGGTAGCAGCTAACAATCAGCCCCAGCATTTT TRBJ1-5 NA TRBV5-5 15 NA
CASSTREGYTF TGTGCCAGTAGTACCAGGGAAGGCTACACCTTC TRBJ1-2 NA TRBV19 11 NA
CASSLYAEANTGELFF TGTGCCAGCAGTTTATACGCCGAGGCCAACACCGGGGAGCTGTTTTTT TRBJ2-2 NA TRBV27 16 NA